The 20 T cell receptor beta chains listed next were all sequenced from one sample in a study of shared clonotypes between healthy human individuals. This table comes from immunoSEQ multiplex PCR, and its TCRdb copy is limited to in-frame clones, with some not included. The sample contains about a million clones, approximately 77% of which appear only once. The specimen was memory CD4+ T cells from PBMCs. Subset here: CD45RA-negative fraction. These receptor sequences come from a man aged 18 to 30 in good health. Some clones in this sample may be carry-over from other donors' samples.

CDR3: CASSGDTSKGTEAFF. DNA of the CDR3: TGCGCCAGCAGTGGGGACACCTCAAAAGGAACTGAAGCTTTCTTT. The chain recombines TRBV10-2 with TRBJ1-1; D may be TRBD1 (6 bases). Germline lookup yields CDR1 WSHSY and CDR2 SAAADI. CDR3 length equals 15 residues. The germline V and J ends were trimmed by 4 bases and 5 bases, with 17 bases remaining between them.

This chain connects TRBV7-9 to TRBJ2-3; either TRBD1 or TRBD2 may supply D (6 bases each). CDR3 length equals 16 residues. V lost 1 base, J lost 2 bases, and 13 bases lay in between. Germline assignment: CDR1 SEHNR and CDR2 FQNEAQ (reference sequence). The CDR3 is CASSLVVGGPTDTQYF. CDR3 bases: TGTGCCAGCAGCTTAGTCGTGGGGGGCCCCACAGATACGCAGTATTTT.

The chain has TRBV1 and TRBJ2-7. TRBV1 is recorded as a pseudogene. The CDR3 has 13 amino acids. The CDR3 DNA reads as TGCACCAGCAGCCAAGGGGAAACCTACGAGCAGTACTTC. Amino acids: CTSSQGETYEQYF.

This clone was detected ten times or more. The chain is built from TRBV5-4 and TRBJ2-3, with 13 bases aligning to TRBD2. The CDR3 consists of 16 residues. J lost 6 bases, V lost 4 bases, and 8 bases had no gene match. In germline, CDR1 is SGHNT, CDR2 YYREEE (reference sequence). The CDR3 here is CASSKGLAGLTDTQYF. DNA for the CDR3: TGTGCCAGCAGCAAGGGACTAGCGGGATTAACGGATACGCAGTATTTT. Using reference TRBV5-4 and TRBJ2-3 for the parts outside the CDR3, the full variable domain is ETGVTQSPTHLIKTRGQQVTLRCSSQSGHNTVSWYQQALGQGPQFIFQYYREEENGRGNFPPRFSGLQFPNYSSELNVNALELDDSALYLCASSKGLAGLTDTQYFGPGTRLTVL.

The chain recombines TRBV5-4 with TRBJ2-3, with TRBD2 as a possible D gene (6 bases). Trimming removed 8 bases at V and 9 bases at J, with 10 bases between. CDR1 is SGHNT and CDR2 is YYREEE in the germline V gene (reference sequence). CDR3 length equals 10 residues. The CDR3: CARWAGTQYF. The CDR3 DNA reads as TGTGCCAGGTGGGCGGGGACGCAGTATTTT. Complete variable domain (other parts from reference TRBV5-4 and TRBJ2-3): ETGVTQSPTHLIKTRGQQVTLRCSSQSGHNTVSWYQQALGQGPQFIFQYYREEENGRGNFPPRFSGLQFPNYSSELNVNALELDDSALYLCARWAGTQYFGPGTRLTVL.

Notes on this clone: Other DNA sequences within the sample encode an identical CDR3. The CDR3 protein is CASSVEDRGTDTQYF. The CDR3 DNA follows: TGTGCCAGCAGCGTAGAGGACCGGGGTACAGATACGCAGTATTTT. The V gene is TRBV9, the J gene TRBJ2-3; tentative D call: TRBD2 (5 bases). Trimming pared 0 bases from V and 3 bases from J, leaving 11 bases between. Per the germline V gene, CDR1 is SGDLS and CDR2 is YYNGEE. The CDR3 consists of 15 residues.

The genes are TRBV7-6 and TRBJ2-2; D is undetermined. The CDR3 loop spans 13 amino acids. CDR1 is SGHVS, CDR2 FNYEAQ, per germline. Between the trimmed V and J ends, which lost 10 bases and 1 base, there was a span of 10 bases. CDR3 region: CAISGWNTGELFF. In DNA, the CDR3 is TGTGCCATCTCCGGTTGGAACACCGGGGAGCTGTTTTTT.

V usage is TRBV10-3 and J usage is TRBJ2-1, with 10 bases identical to TRBD2. V trimming: 3 bases; J trimming: 0 bases; junction bases outside the gene matches: 5. CDR3 length equals 17 residues. CDR1 and CDR2 from the germline V gene are ENHRY and SYGVKD. The CDR3 DNA is TGTGCCATCAGTGACGTTTCTAGCGGGAGCTCCTACAATGAGCAGTTCTTC. Protein sequence: CAISDVSSGSSYNEQFF.

A few counts support this clone. The chain recombines TRBV5-4 with TRBJ1-4; TRBD1 agrees at 10 bases. Germline CDR1 reads SGHNT; CDR2 reads YYREEE (reference sequence). The CDR3 contains 14 residues. J was trimmed by 10 bases and V by 2 bases; bases with no gene match: 5. This chain's CDR3 is CASSFGQGDGKLFF. CDR3 nucleotide sequence: TGTGCCAGCAGCTTCGGACAGGGGGATGGAAAACTGTTTTTT.

For this clone: This likely traces to a read error, being one base from a far larger clone. The chain couples TRBV25-1 to TRBJ2-1; 9 bases fit TRBD2. Germline assignment: CDR1 MGHDK and CDR2 SYGVNS. The length of the CDR3 is 16 residues. CDR3 sequence reads: CTSSEGAGGWYNEQFF. DNA of the CDR3: TGTACCAGCAGTGAGGGGGCGGGAGGGTGGTACAATGAGCAGTTCTTC. Combining the CDR3 with reference TRBV25-1 and TRBJ2-1 gives the whole variable domain EADIYQTPRYLVIGTGKKITLECSQTMGHDKMYWYQQDPGMELHLIHYSYGVNSTEKGDLSSESTVSRIRTEHFPLTLESARPSHTSQYLCTSSEGAGGWYNEQFFGPGTRLTVL.

The gene calls are TRBV9 and TRBJ2-3; D is undetermined. Germline-derived CDR1 and CDR2 are SGDLS and YYNGEE. V was cut by 3 bases and J by 4 bases, with 9 bases left in between. This CDR3 spans 13 amino acids. The CDR3 region is CASSGQSSDTQYF. The CDR3 DNA sequence: TGTGCCAGCAGCGGACAATCTTCAGATACGCAGTATTTT.

This rearrangement joins TRBV19 to TRBJ2-7; 12 bases are a match to TRBD1. V trimming: 5 bases; J trimming: 0 bases; junction bases outside the gene matches: 8. CDR1 is LNHDA and CDR2 is SQIVND in the germline V gene (reference sequence). CDR3 length: 17 amino acids. Here the CDR3 reads CASSLPGTGGFSYEQYF. The CDR3 DNA sequence: TGTGCCAGTAGTCTTCCCGGGACAGGGGGCTTCTCCTACGAGCAGTACTTC.

This sequence joins TRBV28 and TRBJ1-3; a weak D match, TRBD1 (6 bases). V gave up 3 bases and J gave up 8 bases, with 20 bases separating them. CDR1 and CDR2 (germline): MDHEN, SYDVKM. The CDR3 has 16 amino acids. The CDR3 nucleotides read TGTGCCAGCAGTTTGGAACAGGGTGGTATAGGAGACACCATATATTTT. It yields the protein CASSLEQGGIGDTIYF.

A word on this clone: Because the CDR3 is missing its conserved closing phenylalanine or tryptophan, this is likely a read error. This sequence joins TRBV18 and TRBJ1-2, with 7 nucleotides matching TRBD1. The germline V gene encodes CDR1 KGHSH and CDR2 LQKENI. The CDR3 contains 13 residues. The J segment lost 5 bases and the V segment lost 6 bases, leaving 6 bases of the junction unmatched. The CDR3 nucleotides are TGTGCCAGCTCCCTCCAGGGGGGATATGGCTACACCATC. Amino acid sequence: CASSLQGGYGYTI.

The chain employs TRBV15 and TRBJ1-3; no reliable D call. V was shortened by 0 bases and J by 0 bases, with 9 bases between the two germline ends. CDR1 LNHNV and CDR2 YYDKDF come from the germline V gene (reference sequence). The CDR3 has 16 amino acids. The DNA of the CDR3 is TGTGCCACCAGCAGAGATCTATCGGTCTCTGGAAACACCATATATTTT. It codes for CATSRDLSVSGNTIYF. Looking up the rest from reference TRBV15 and TRBJ1-3 gives the full variable domain: DAMVIQNPRYQVTQFGKPVTLSCSQTLNHNVMYWYQQKSSQAPKLLFHYYDKDFNNEADTPDNFQSRRPNTSFCFLDIRSPGLGDTAMYLCATSRDLSVSGNTIYFGEGSWLTVV.

This rearrangement joins TRBV5-6 to TRBJ2-2; D not certain. Germline assignment: CDR1 SGHDT and CDR2 YYEEEE. This CDR3 spans 12 amino acids. V gave up 1 base and J gave up 6 bases, with 4 bases separating them. The DNA for the CDR3 is TGTGCCAGCAGCTTGTGGGCCGGGGAGCTGTTTTTT. Its translation is CASSLWAGELFF.

The chain has TRBV14 and TRBJ2-1; a weak D match, TRBD2 (6 bases). V shed 2 bases and J shed 3 bases, with 14 bases lying between them. CDR1 is SGHDN and CDR2 is FVKESK in the germline V gene. This CDR3 region has 16 residues. Written as DNA, the CDR3 is TGTGCCAGCAGCCAAACTCGAGGGACTGGCTACAATGAGCAGTTCTTC. It codes for CASSQTRGTGYNEQFF.

This clone was counted between two and nine times. CDR3 protein: CASSLGLASETQYF. The CDR3 DNA is TGTGCCAGCAGCTTGGGATTGGCTAGCGAGACCCAGTACTTC. The V call is TRBV5-4, the J call TRBJ2-5, with D perhaps matching TRBD2 (5 bases). The CDR3 sequence is 14 residues long. From germline, CDR1 is SGHNT and CDR2 YYREEE (reference sequence). Trimming stripped 0 bases from V and 5 bases from J, with 11 bases between.

The chain uses TRBV5-1 and TRBJ2-1; tentative D call: TRBD2 (5 bases). The CDR3 loop spans 13 amino acids. The V end lost 2 bases, the J end lost 8 bases, and 11 bases lay between the germline ends. Germline assignment: CDR1 SGHRS and CDR2 YFSETQ. The CDR3 spells CASSFSGMDEQFF. The CDR3 nucleotides are TGCGCCAGCAGCTTCTCGGGGATGGATGAGCAGTTCTTC.

This chain links TRBV12-5 with TRBJ1-1, with D uncertain. Germline CDR1 LGHNT, CDR2 FRNRAP. This CDR3 has 14 amino acids. Trimming took 1 base from V and 1 from J, leaving 7 bases between them. The CDR3 DNA is TGTGCTAGTGGTTTGGGACTGACGAACACTGAAGCTTTCTTT. Protein: CASGLGLTNTEAFF.